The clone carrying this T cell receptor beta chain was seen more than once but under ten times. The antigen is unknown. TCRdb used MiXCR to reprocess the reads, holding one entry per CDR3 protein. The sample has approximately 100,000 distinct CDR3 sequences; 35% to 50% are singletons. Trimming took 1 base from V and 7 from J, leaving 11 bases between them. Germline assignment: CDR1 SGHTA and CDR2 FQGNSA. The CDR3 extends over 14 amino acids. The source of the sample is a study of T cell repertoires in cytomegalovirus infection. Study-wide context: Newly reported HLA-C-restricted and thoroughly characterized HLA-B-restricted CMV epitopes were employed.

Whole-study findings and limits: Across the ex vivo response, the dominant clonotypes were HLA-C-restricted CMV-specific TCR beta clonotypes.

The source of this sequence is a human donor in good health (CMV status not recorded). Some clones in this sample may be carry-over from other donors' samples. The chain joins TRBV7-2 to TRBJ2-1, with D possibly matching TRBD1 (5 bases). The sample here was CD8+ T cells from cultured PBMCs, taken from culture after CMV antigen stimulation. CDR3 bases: TGTGCCAGCAGCTTAGAAAGGGGCCGGAATGAGCAGTTCTTC. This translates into CASSLERGRNEQFF.